What follows are 9 T cell receptor beta chains derived from one specimen sequenced in a study of neoadjuvant anti-PD-1 for oral cavity cancer (dated by TCRdb to the early 2020s). The library relied on the immunoSEQ multiplex PCR assay. This is the immuneACCESS table as TCRdb keeps it, with only in-frame sequences that have V and J called. A part of the clones is gone; compared with another copy, unresolved V genes explain less than half, and the rest is unexplained. Here the sample has roughly 7,000 clones; about 60% occur a single time. Of the sample, 5% to 6.5% is held by the ten largest clones. The time point tag for this specimen amounts to: before neoadjuvant nivolumab. This specimen consisted of tumor tissue, obtained before nivolumab (anti-PD-1) treatment. These receptors originate from a person between 40 and 79 years old with oral cavity squamous cell carcinoma.

Comments on this clone: At one end the junction does not follow the germline gene, possibly because of a read error. The V call is TRBV6-6, the J call TRBJ1-6, with TRBD1 matching 7 bases. Per the germline V gene, CDR1 is MNHNY and CDR2 is SVGAGI (reference sequence). This CDR3 contains 14 residues. The CDR3, as DNA: TGTGCCAGCAGCTACTTAGGGGGCAATTCACCCCTCCACTTT. It specifies CASSYLGGNSPLHF.

This clone was seen a few times. This chain uses TRBV5-1 with TRBJ1-1, with TRBD1 matching 7 bases. After removal of 3 bases from V and 6 bases from J, the junction contained 20 bases not matched to a gene. Germline assignment: CDR1 SGHRS and CDR2 YFSETQ. This CDR3 spans 18 amino acids. DNA of the CDR3: TGCGCCAGCAGCTCACGAGCCGGGACAGCACTAAAGGGAGCTGAAGCTTTCTTT. Translating gives CASSSRAGTALKGAEAFF.

V usage is TRBV5-4 and J usage is TRBJ2-1, with D possibly being TRBD2 (5 bases). With 0 bases removed from V and 10 bases from J, the gap between germline ends came to 14 bases. Germline V gene data show CDR1 as SGHNT and CDR2 as YYREEE (reference sequence). The length of the CDR3 is 14 residues. The CDR3 region is CASSLETTLGEQFF. CDR3 sequence (DNA): TGTGCCAGCAGCTTGGAGACTACACTCGGCGAGCAGTTCTTC.

This clone is large. The V and J genes are TRBV25-1 and TRBJ1-2; TRBD1 aligns across 9 bases. The V gene end was trimmed by 5 bases and the J gene end by 3 bases; junction bases not matched to a gene: 1. The CDR3 extends over 13 amino acids. The V gene's germline CDR1 is MGHDK and CDR2 SYGVNS. Here the CDR3 reads CASSRTGDYGYTF. CDR3 in DNA: TGTGCCAGCAGTCGGACAGGGGACTATGGCTACACCTTC.

This clone has a handful of counts. The DNA of the CDR3 is TGCGCCAGCAGCTTATCAAGGGACCCAACTAATGAAAAACTGTTTTTT. It specifies CASSLSRDPTNEKLFF. V is TRBV5-1 and J is TRBJ1-4; tentative D call: TRBD1 (5 bases). Germline CDR1 reads SGHRS; CDR2 reads YFSETQ. The CDR3 has 16 amino acids. The V end was cut by 2 bases, the J end by 0 bases, with 11 bases between.

This CDR3 reads CASSFVFENTEAFF. DNA for the CDR3: TGTGCCAGCAGCTTTGTCTTTGAGAACACTGAAGCTTTCTTT. This chain uses TRBV7-9 with TRBJ1-1; D remains unclear. CDR3 length: 14 residues. From germline, CDR1 is SEHNR and CDR2 FQNEAQ (reference sequence). The ends were cut back, 3 bases at V and 1 base at J, with 9 bases in the middle. Using reference TRBV7-9 and TRBJ1-1 for the parts outside the CDR3, the full variable domain is DTGVSQNPRHKITKRGQNVTFRCDPISEHNRLYWYRQTLGQGPEFLTYFQNEAQLEKSRLLSDRFSAERPKGSFSTLEIQRTEQGDSAMYLCASSFVFENTEAFFGQGTRLTVV.

J is TRBJ1-5 and V is TRBV19; the match to TRBD1 covers 9 bases. The trim removed 3 bases at V and 7 bases at J, leaving 7 bases unmatched. The germline gives CDR1 LNHDA, CDR2 SQIVND (reference sequence). CDR3 length: 15 amino acids. The CDR3 sequence is CASSIGQGYAQPQHF. The DNA of the CDR3 is TGTGCCAGTAGTATCGGACAGGGGTATGCACAGCCCCAGCATTTT.

This clone appeared a few times. The chain recombines TRBV27 with TRBJ2-5; D possibly uses TRBD1 or TRBD2 (5 bases each). CDR3 length: 14 amino acids. Germline lookup yields CDR1 MNHEY and CDR2 SMNVEV (reference sequence). Between the trimmed V and J ends, which lost 5 bases and 1 base, there was a span of 11 bases. The CDR3 DNA is TGTGCCAGCAGTGTGACCGGGACCCAAGAGACCCAGTACTTC. Its protein is CASSVTGTQETQYF.

The chain links TRBV11-2 to TRBJ1-1; D is ambiguous. There are 15 residues in the CDR3. V was cut by 2 bases and J by 0 bases, with 10 bases left in between. CDR1 and CDR2 (germline): SGHAT, FQNNGV. The CDR3, as DNA: TGTGCCAGCAGCTTACTCCCCGACATGAACACTGAAGCTTTCTTT. Translated, it gives CASSLLPDMNTEAFF.